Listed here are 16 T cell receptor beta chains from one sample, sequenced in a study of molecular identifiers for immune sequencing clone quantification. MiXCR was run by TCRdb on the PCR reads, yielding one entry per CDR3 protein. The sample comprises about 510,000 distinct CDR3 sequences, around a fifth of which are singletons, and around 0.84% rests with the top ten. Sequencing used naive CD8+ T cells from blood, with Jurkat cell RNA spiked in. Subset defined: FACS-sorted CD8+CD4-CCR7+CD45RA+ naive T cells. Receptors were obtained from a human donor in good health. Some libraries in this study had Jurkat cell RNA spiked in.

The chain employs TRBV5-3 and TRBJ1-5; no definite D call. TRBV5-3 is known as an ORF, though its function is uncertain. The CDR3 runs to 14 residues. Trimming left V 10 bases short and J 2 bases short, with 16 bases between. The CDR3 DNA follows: TGTGCCGGATCGCCCTGCCGTGGCAATCAGCCCCAGCATTTT. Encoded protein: CAGSPCRGNQPQHF.

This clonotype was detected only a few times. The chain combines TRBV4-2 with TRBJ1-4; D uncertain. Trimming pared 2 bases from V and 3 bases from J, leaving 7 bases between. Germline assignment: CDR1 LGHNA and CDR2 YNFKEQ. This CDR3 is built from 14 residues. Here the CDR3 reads CASSQTSSNEKLFF. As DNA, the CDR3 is TGTGCCAGCAGCCAAACAAGTTCTAATGAAAAACTGTTTTTT.

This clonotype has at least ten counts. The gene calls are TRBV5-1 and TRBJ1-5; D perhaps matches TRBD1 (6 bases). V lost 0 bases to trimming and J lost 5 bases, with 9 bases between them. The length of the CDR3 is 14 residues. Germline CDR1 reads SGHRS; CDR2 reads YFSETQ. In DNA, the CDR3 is TGCGCCAGCAGCTTGGAGGCAGGGGATCAGCCCCAGCATTTT. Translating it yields CASSLEAGDQPQHF.

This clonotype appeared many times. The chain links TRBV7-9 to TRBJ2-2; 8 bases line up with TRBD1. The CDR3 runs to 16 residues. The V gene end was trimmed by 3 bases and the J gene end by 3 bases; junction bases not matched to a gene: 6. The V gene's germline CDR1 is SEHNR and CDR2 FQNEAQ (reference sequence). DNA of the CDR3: TGTGCCAGCAGCTTCCCAGGGGGCGCGGACACCGGGGAGCTGTTTTTT. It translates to CASSFPGGADTGELFF.

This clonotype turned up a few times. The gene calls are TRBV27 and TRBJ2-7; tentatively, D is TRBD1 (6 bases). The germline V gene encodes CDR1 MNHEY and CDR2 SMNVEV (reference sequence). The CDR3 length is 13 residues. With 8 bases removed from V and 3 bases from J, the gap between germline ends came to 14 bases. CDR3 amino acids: CASGFTGRYEQYF. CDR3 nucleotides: TGTGCCAGCGGATTTACAGGGCGCTACGAGCAGTACTTC.

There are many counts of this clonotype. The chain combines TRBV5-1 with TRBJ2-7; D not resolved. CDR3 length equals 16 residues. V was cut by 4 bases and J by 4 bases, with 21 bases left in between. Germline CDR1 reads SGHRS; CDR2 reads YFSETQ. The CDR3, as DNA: TGCGCCAGCAGCCCGGCGATAGGTAGCTCCCCGTACGAGCAGTACTTC. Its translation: CASSPAIGSSPYEQYF.

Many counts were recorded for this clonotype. CDR3 amino acids: CASSPTPGQPSGANVLTF. The CDR3 coding sequence is TGTGCCAGCAGTCCCACCCCGGGACAACCCTCTGGGGCCAACGTCCTGACTTTC. The rearrangement links TRBV28 to TRBJ2-6, with D tentatively TRBD1 (6 bases). The length of the CDR3 is 18 residues. V lost 5 bases, J lost 0 bases, and 17 bases lay in between. Germline CDR1 is MDHEN and CDR2 is SYDVKM.

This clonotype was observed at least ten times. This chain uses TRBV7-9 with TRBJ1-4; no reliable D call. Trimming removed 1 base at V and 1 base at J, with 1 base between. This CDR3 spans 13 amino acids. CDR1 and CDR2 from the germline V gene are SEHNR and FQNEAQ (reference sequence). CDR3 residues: CASSLETNEKLFF. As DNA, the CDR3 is TGTGCCAGCAGCTTAGAAACTAATGAAAAACTGTTTTTT.

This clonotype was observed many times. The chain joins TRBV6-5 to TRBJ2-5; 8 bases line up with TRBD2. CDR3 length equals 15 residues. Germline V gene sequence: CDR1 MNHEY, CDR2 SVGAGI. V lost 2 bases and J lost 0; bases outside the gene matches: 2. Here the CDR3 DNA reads TGTGCCAGCAGTTACGGCGGGGGGTACCAAGAGACCCAGTACTTC. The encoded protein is CASSYGGGYQETQYF.

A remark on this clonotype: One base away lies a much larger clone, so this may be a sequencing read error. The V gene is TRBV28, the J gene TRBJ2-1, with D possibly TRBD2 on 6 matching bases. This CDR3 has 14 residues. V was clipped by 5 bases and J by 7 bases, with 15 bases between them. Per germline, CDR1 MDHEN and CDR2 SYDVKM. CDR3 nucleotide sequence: TGTGCCAGCAGTCCCCCCGACCGGGGGAATGAGCAGTTCTTC. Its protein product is CASSPPDRGNEQFF.

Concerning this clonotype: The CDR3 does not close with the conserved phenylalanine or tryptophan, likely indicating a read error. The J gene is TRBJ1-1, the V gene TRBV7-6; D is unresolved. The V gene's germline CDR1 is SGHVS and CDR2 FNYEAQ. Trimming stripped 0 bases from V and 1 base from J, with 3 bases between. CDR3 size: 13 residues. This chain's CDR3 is CASSLAWNTEAFL. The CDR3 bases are TGTGCCAGCAGCTTAGCTTGGAACACTGAAGCTTTCCTT.

In DNA form, the CDR3 reads TGTGCCAGCAGCCAGGGGGCGTGGGATACGCAGTATTTT. This encodes CASSQGAWDTQYF. This chain connects TRBV9 to TRBJ2-3, with 8 positions matching TRBD1. The CDR3 covers 13 residues. Per germline, CDR1 SGDLS and CDR2 YYNGEE. V lost 4 bases, J lost 6 bases, and 4 bases stayed unmatched. Filled out from reference TRBV9 and TRBJ2-3, the complete variable domain reads DSGVTQTPKHLITATGQRVTLRCSPRSGDLSVYWYQQSLDQGLQFLIQYYNGEERAKGNILERFSAQQFPDLHSELNLSSLELGDSALYFCASSQGAWDTQYFGPGTRLTVL.

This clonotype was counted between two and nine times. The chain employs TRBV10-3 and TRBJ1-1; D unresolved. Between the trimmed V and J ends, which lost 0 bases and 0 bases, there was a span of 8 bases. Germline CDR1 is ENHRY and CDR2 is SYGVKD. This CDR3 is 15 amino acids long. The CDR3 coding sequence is TGTGCCATCAGTGAGTCCCGGGGTGTGAACACTGAAGCTTTCTTT. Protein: CAISESRGVNTEAFF.

The DNA of the CDR3 is TGCAGTGCGATACCAACAGGGTTCGTTGGCTACACCTTC. Translation: CSAIPTGFVGYTF. The chain employs TRBV20-1 and TRBJ1-2, with a possible D match to TRBD1 (6 bases). Deletions cut 6 bases from V and 7 bases from J, with 18 bases between. This CDR3 contains 13 residues. Per the germline V gene, CDR1 is DFQATT and CDR2 is SNEGSKA (reference sequence).

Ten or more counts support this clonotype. CDR3 nucleotides: TGCAGCGTCGACCAGACCCCTCCCCGGCCCTATGGCTACACCTTC. Translated: CSVDQTPPRPYGYTF. The chain uses TRBV29-1 and TRBJ1-2; no definite D call. Trimming took off 6 bases at V and 4 bases at J, with 21 bases between the two ends. The germline gives CDR1 SQVTM, CDR2 ANQGSEA. This CDR3 has 15 residues.

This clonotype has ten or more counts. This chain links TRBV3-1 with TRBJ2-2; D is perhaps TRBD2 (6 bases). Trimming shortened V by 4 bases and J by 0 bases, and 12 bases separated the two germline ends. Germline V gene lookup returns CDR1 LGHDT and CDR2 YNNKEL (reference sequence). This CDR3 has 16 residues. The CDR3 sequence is CASSRTSYSNTGELFF. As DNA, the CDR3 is TGTGCCAGCAGCCGCACTAGCTACTCGAACACCGGGGAGCTGTTTTTT.